Below are 5 T cell receptor beta chains sequenced from a single sample in a study of blood T cells in healthy people across ages (dated by TCRdb to 2013 to 2016). Preparation of the library involved 5' RACE. The instrument was an Illumina HiSeq 2500. A second PCR of roughly 7 to 11 cycles was performed with a sample-barcoded 5' primer and a J-beta primer mix. The public reads were run again by TCRdb, first through fastp at Q25 and then through MiXCR, and only productive beta chains were kept. Each record represents a unique CDR3 protein, reported with the most common genes and DNA among its rows. The sample table lists more than 550,000 distinct CDR3 sequences, about a fifth of them with a count of one. The ten biggest clones cover roughly 22% of the sample. The sequencing sample was made of blood. These receptors originate from a man in his 70s in good health.

The chain couples TRBV15 to TRBJ2-3; D gene unclear. Germline V gene lookup returns CDR1 LNHNV and CDR2 YYDKDF (reference sequence). This CDR3 comprises 18 residues. V was pared by 0 bases and J by 0 bases, with 16 bases between. The CDR3 reads CATSREPRYTPSTDTQYF. The CDR3 DNA reads as TGTGCCACCAGCAGAGAGCCCAGATACACCCCTAGCACAGATACGCAGTATTTT.

V usage is TRBV4-2 and J usage is TRBJ1-5; D may be TRBD1 (5 bases). CDR3 size: 14 residues. V dropped 1 base and J dropped 7 bases, with 11 bases sitting between them. CDR1 is LGHNA, CDR2 YNFKEQ, per germline. This CDR3 reads CASSQGGFRQPQHF. Here the CDR3 DNA reads TGTGCCAGCAGCCAAGGGGGGTTTAGGCAGCCCCAGCATTTT.

The chain employs TRBV6-6 and TRBJ2-6; D might be TRBD2 (5 bases). V was cut by 4 bases and J by 3 bases, with 19 bases left in between. The CDR3 totals 18 residues. CDR1 and CDR2 from the germline V gene are MNHNY and SVGAGI (reference sequence). In DNA, the CDR3 is TGTGCCAGCAGTTCCAGCGGTGTTAGGGAAGGTGGGGCCAACGTCCTGACTTTC. This sequence encodes CASSSSGVREGGANVLTF.

V and J are TRBV5-1 and TRBJ1-4; D is uncertain. With 1 base removed from V and 0 bases from J, the gap between germline ends came to 7 bases. Germline V gives CDR1 SGHRS, CDR2 YFSETQ. The CDR3 sequence is 15 residues long. In DNA, the CDR3 is TGCGCCAGCAGCTTGTTCGGAACAACTAATGAAAAACTGTTTTTT. Translated, it gives CASSLFGTTNEKLFF.

This clonotype has a count of ten or more. The chain joins TRBV20-1 to TRBJ2-7, with TRBD2 as a possible D gene (5 bases). CDR3 length: 13 residues. Trimming took off 1 base at V and 3 bases at J, with 10 bases between the two ends. CDR1 and CDR2 from the germline V gene are DFQATT and SNEGSKA (reference sequence). The CDR3 bases are TGCAGTGCTAGAGGGACTGGGGACTACGAGCAGTACTTC. It codes for CSARGTGDYEQYF.